The rows below give T cell receptor beta chains drawn from one sample of a study of blood T cell repertoires in COVID-19. Libraries were prepared by immunoSEQ multiplex PCR; TCRdb keeps only in-frame clonotypes and omits some of them. The data contain 150,000 to 200,000 clones, approximately 88% of them singletons. Input material: PBMCs or T cells enriched from blood (not recorded which). All receptors derive from a man between 65 and 85 years old who had been exposed to COVID-19. CDR3s leave out the opening cysteine and the closing phenylalanine or tryptophan.

13,TRBV11-2,ASSSRLVAENEQF
10,TRBV29-1,SVVQGTYGYT
11,TRBV6-2/TRBV6-3,ASTPTGWQPQH
12,TRBV7-2,ASSPQGSNQPQH
13,TRBV10-3,AISGGRVVTDTQY
13,TRBV28,ASSLPQGIGQPQH
11,TRBV7-9,ATRDTDTDTQY
15,TRBV5-4,ASSLLTGTSGSDEQF
13,TRBV28,ASSSQGAGSYGYT
16,TRBV3-1/TRBV3-2,ASSHPLGQLQSQETQY
15,TRBV3-1/TRBV3-2,ASSQDLCSGFNQPQH
13,TRBV19,ASSIGGRENYGYT
10,TRBV4-3,ASSQGRDTQY